A selection of T cell receptor beta chains follows, all from one sample in a study of regulatory T cells in long-lasting Graves disease. MiXCR, run by TCRdb on the multiplex PCR reads, gives a single entry per CDR3 protein. Among about 530,000 distinct CDR3 sequences, 16% were seen once, and the ten largest hold around 25%. This sample also appeared in a second study, on T cells in Graves' hyperthyroidism and ophthalmopathy.

The sample here was peripheral blood mononuclear cells (PBMCs), taken at new diagnosis, from a patient treated with antithyroid drugs. The receptors stem from a woman aged 40 to 65 with Graves disease. Each CDR3 is given with its conserved first and last residue. A D gene is named only where the DNA matches it firmly. The size field is filled for only some rows; it gives once, few, many or a size class.

>-|TRBV7-3|-|TRBJ2-2
CASSPRDKNTGELFF
TGTGCCAGCAGCCCCCGGGACAAGAACACCGGGGAGCTGTTTTTT
>few|TRBV12-3/TRBV12-4|TRBD1|TRBJ1-2
CASRTGTGHVGYGYTF
TGTGCCAGCAGAACCGGGACAGGGCATGTTGGATATGGCTACACCTTC
>many|TRBV9|TRBD2|TRBJ2-7
CASSVGPSGGAYEQYF
TGTGCCAGCAGCGTAGGCCCTAGCGGGGGGGCCTACGAGCAGTACTTC
>-|TRBV5-1|-|TRBJ1-4
CASSLDRVNEKLFF
TGCGCCAGCAGCTTGGACAGGGTTAATGAAAAACTGTTTTTT
>many|TRBV12-3/TRBV12-4|-|TRBJ2-7
CASSLGTSEQYF
TGTGCCAGCAGTTTAGGAACATCCGAGCAGTACTTC
>many|TRBV3-1|-|TRBJ1-1
CASSQGGAHTEAFF
TGTGCCAGCAGCCAAGGGGGGGCCCACACTGAAGCTTTCTTT
>many|TRBV18|-|TRBJ2-1
CASSPDLSYNEQFF
TGTGCCAGCTCACCAGACCTTTCCTACAATGAGCAGTTCTTC
>-|TRBV6-1|-|TRBJ1-4
CASAPRGQNEKLFF
TGTGCCAGCGCGCCCCGGGGGCAAAATGAAAAACTGTTTTTT
>-|TRBV10-3|-|TRBJ1-5
CAISESNGVAQGQHF
TGTGCCATCAGTGAGTCGAACGGGGTGGCGCAGGGCCAGCATTTT
>few|TRBV7-9|-|TRBJ2-2
CASSSRATGELFF
TGTGCCAGCAGCTCCCGGGCCACCGGGGAGCTGTTTTTT
>many|TRBV5-8|-|TRBJ2-1
CATSVGVGRAPSYNEQFF
TGTGCCACCTCCGTCGGAGTCGGTCGAGCCCCTTCCTACAATGAGCAGTTCTTC
>-|TRBV7-9|-|TRBJ2-1
CASSLVRQPYNEQFF
TGTGCCAGCAGCTTAGTTCGACAACCCTACAATGAGCAGTTCTTC
>few|TRBV24-1|TRBD1|TRBJ1-2
CATSDAGQGIYGYTF
TGTGCCACCAGTGATGCGGGACAGGGAATTTATGGCTACACCTTC
>many|TRBV12-3/TRBV12-4|-|TRBJ1-2
CASSFPDRYGYTF
TGTGCCAGCAGTTTTCCGGACAGATATGGCTACACCTTC
>-|TRBV6-1|-|TRBJ2-7
CAGGYEQYF
TGTGCCGGCGGCTACGAGCAGTACTTC
>-|TRBV6-1|TRBD1|TRBJ1-4
CASSMGQGRGEKLFF
TGTGCCAGCAGCATGGGACAGGGTCGAGGTGAAAAACTGTTTTTT
>many|TRBV12-3/TRBV12-4|-|TRBJ2-3
CASRGDTTLTDTQYF
TGTGCCAGCAGGGGTGACACAACGCTCACAGATACGCAGTATTTT
>few|TRBV10-2|-|TRBJ1-1
CASSESLSREAFF
TGCGCCAGCAGTGAGTCTCTGAGTCGGGAAGCTTTCTTT